This T cell receptor (beta chain) was recovered during a study of T cells in Graves' hyperthyroidism and ophthalmopathy. Notes on the study in general: Researchers found most expanded thyroid clonotypes above 0.001 in blood as well.

The CDR3 runs 14 residues. With V trimmed by 11 bases and J by 8 bases, 13 bases remained unmatched. Per germline, CDR1 MNHNS and CDR2 SASEGT. This clonotype has ten or more counts. Its antigen is unknown. There were TCR beta CDR3 regions amplified from RNA transcripts. Primed by the HTBI set, a first-round RT-PCR was run on the TCR CDR3. One entry per CDR3 protein, called by TCRdb with MiXCR from the multiplex PCR reads. The data hold roughly 300,000 distinct CDR3 sequences, with roughly 14% observed a single time. Cells are PBMCs isolated from around 9.4 ml of fresh blood. The sequencing sample was made of blood. The sequence came from a young woman with Graves' hyperthyroidism. The chain combines TRBV6-1 with TRBJ2-1; 9 bases are a match to TRBD2. This chain's CDR3 is CAHEGDSGGDEQFF. CDR3 nucleotide sequence: TGTGCCCACGAAGGGGATAGCGGGGGTGATGAGCAGTTCTTC.